This T cell receptor (beta chain) was recorded in a study of blood T cell repertoires in COVID-19 (dated by TCRdb to 2018 to 2021). For context, the study as a whole: The collaborator samples originated in the United States, Italy and Spain and spanned the acute and convalescent phases of COVID-19. Nearly every sample came with metadata listing a de-identified subject ID, COVID-19 status, age in years and sex. Deeply sampled blood TCRbeta repertoires from subjects exposed to, actively infected with, or recovered from COVID-19 were included in the dataset. The samples were drawn from two sources: the first 160 participants of the ongoing ImmuneRACE study, and 1,254 subjects contributed by 6 global collaborators. The prospective study material was composed of cDNA or gDNA derived from T cells, B-cell-depleted T cells, or PBMCs. A freely available public database, intended as a resource for researchers studying the immune response to SARS-CoV-2, is where the repertoires were released. Where HLA class I and class II types were available, the types were taken from metadata supplied by the sample provider, not from assay-based typing. The full study reports these points: The amount of clinical and demographic metadata varied by source and participant and was provided uncurated.

Turning to this clone: The antigen it binds to is not known. No base qualities exist here, and no much larger clone lies one base off it.

From its cysteine to its phenylalanine, the CDR3 spans 13 amino acids. Here the CDR3 DNA is all that survives: 39 bases in frame from base 1. V is shortened by 8 bases, J by 0 bases, and the region joining them spans 8 bases. TCRbeta CDR3 regions were amplified from genomic DNA using the immunoSEQ Assay, a bias-controlled multiplex PCR. Turning to the authors' computational methods: Nucleated cell counts per sample were estimated from amplification of reference gene primers within the assay. Sequence reads were collapsed and filtered to measure the absolute abundance of every unique TCRbeta CDR3 rearrangement. For each sample, productive Simpson clonality was calculated as the square root of Simpson's diversity index across productive rearrangements. TCRdb stores this immuneACCESS table with in-frame sequences only. Part of the clones is absent; in the studies checked, under half of the shortfall reflects unresolved V genes, and no reason is known for the rest. That table is the source of V, J and clone size, and D and trimming were worked out from the DNA. A total of 390,000 or so clones appear in this sample, roughly 89% of them only once. Clones ranked in the top ten supply 1.4% of the sample.

Collaborating institutions collected whole blood in K2EDTA tubes following their own protocols. For TCRbeta analysis, collaborator samples were shipped as frozen whole blood, as isolated PBMCs, or as DNA extracted from either sample type. The rearrangement joined TRBV12-3 or TRBV12-4 to TRBJ1-3; the best D guess is TRBD1, with 5 bases matching. The TCR originated in a young woman with active or convalescent COVID-19. The sequenced sample was peripheral blood. The DNA is TGTGCCAGCCGACAGAGCTCTGGAAACACCATATATTTT. Translated, it gives CASRQSSGNTIYF.